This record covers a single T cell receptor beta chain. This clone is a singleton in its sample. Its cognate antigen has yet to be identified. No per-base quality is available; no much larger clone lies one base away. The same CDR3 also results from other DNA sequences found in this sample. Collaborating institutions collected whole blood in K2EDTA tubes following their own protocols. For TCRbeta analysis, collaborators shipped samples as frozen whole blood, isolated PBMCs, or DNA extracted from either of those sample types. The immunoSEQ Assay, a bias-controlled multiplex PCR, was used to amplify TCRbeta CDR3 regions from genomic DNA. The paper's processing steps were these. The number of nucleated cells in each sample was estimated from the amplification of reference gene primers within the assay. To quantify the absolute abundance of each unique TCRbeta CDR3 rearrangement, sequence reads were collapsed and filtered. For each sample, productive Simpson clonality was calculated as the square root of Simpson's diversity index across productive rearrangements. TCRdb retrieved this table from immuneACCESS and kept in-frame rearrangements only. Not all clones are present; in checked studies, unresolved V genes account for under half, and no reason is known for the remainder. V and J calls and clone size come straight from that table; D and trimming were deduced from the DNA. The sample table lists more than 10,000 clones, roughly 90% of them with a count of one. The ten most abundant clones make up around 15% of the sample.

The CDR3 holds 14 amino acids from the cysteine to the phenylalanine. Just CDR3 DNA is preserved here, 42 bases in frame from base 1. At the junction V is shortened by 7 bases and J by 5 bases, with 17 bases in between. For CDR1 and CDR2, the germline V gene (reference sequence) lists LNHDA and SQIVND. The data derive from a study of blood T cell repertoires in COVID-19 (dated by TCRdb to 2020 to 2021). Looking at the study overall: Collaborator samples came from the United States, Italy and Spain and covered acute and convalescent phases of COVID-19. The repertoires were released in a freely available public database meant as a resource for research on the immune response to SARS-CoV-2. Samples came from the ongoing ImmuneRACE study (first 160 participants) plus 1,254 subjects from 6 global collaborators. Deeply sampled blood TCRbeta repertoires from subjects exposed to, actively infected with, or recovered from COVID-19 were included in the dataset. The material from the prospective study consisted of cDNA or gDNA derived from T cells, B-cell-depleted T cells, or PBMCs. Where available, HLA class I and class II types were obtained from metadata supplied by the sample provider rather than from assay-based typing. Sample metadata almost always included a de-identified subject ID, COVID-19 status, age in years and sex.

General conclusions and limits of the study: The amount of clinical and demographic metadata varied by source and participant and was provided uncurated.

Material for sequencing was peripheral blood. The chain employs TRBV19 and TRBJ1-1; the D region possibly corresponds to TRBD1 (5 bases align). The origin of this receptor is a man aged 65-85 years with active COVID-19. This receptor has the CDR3 CASIPGGERTEAFF. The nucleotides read TGTGCCAGTATCCCTGGGGGGGAAAGGACTGAAGCTTTCTTT. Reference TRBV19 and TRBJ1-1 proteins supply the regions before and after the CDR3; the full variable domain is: DGGITQSPKYLFRKEGQNVTLSCEQNLNHDAMYWYRQDPGQGLRLIYYSQIVNDFQKGDIAEGYSVSREKKESFPLTVTSAQKNPTAFYLCASIPGGERTEAFFGQGTRLTVV.